What follows are 11 T cell receptor beta chains derived from one specimen sequenced in a study of spatial heterogeneity in lung cancer. Stated time point: sample taken at primary tumor resection. No cells were sorted before sequencing. The whole RNA sequenced was extracted from tumor, nontumor lung or frozen PBMC. Each CDR3 protein is one row after TCRdb ran MiXCR on the 5' RACE reads. Of 30,000 to 45,000 distinct CDR3 sequences detected, roughly 8% appear once; the ten largest clones hold 25% to 35%. Source: PBMCs, taken at surgery. The receptor source for this set is a male donor with early-stage non-small cell lung cancer.

This clonotype is judged medium-sized. V is TRBV25-1 and J is TRBJ2-5, with TRBD2 matching over 9 bases. The V segment lost 4 bases and the J segment 4 bases; nucleotides outside the gene matches: 4. CDR1 and CDR2 (germline): MGHDK, SYGVNS. The CDR3 contains 14 residues. The CDR3 spells CASSGAGGRETQYF. CDR3 coding DNA: TGTGCCAGCAGTGGAGCGGGGGGTCGAGAGACCCAGTACTTC.

This clonotype was detected ten times or more. The V call is TRBV7-9, the J call TRBJ2-2, with 8 positions matching TRBD2. After removal of 5 bases from V and 2 bases from J, the junction contained 10 bases not matched to a gene. Germline V gene sequence: CDR1 SEHNR, CDR2 FQNEAQ (reference sequence). CDR3 length: 17 residues. CDR3 in DNA: TGTGCCAGCAGCCCGCGTTTTACTAGCGGCAACACCGGGGAGCTGTTTTTT. This codes for CASSPRFTSGNTGELFF.

This clonotype has more than one count but fewer than ten. The V call is TRBV20-1, the J call TRBJ2-7; 7 bases fit TRBD1. The CDR3 has 11 amino acids. Germline CDR1 is DFQATT and CDR2 is SNEGSKA (reference sequence). Losses at the gene ends were 6 bases for V and 3 bases for J; bases not matched to a gene: 2. CDR3 in amino acids: CSAGQNYEQYF. The CDR3 region has the DNA TGCAGTGCGGGACAGAACTACGAGCAGTACTTC.

The chain links TRBV6-5 to TRBJ2-7; 11 bases are shared with TRBD1. V dropped 0 bases and J dropped 7; count of bases not matched to a gene: 5. The CDR3 sequence is 15 residues long. The germline CDR1 and CDR2 sequences are MNHEY and SVGAGI. CDR3 in amino acids: CASSYSGQGAWEQYF. The CDR3 bases are TGTGCCAGCAGTTACTCTGGACAGGGGGCCTGGGAGCAGTACTTC.

This clonotype was seen a few times. The V gene is TRBV9, the J gene TRBJ1-1; no clear D. Trimming pared 2 bases from V and 1 base from J, leaving 9 bases between. This CDR3 has 14 residues. Germline CDR1 reads SGDLS; CDR2 reads YYNGEE. The CDR3 reads CASSVEGRNTEAFF. For the CDR3, the DNA is TGTGCCAGCAGCGTTGAGGGCCGGAACACTGAAGCTTTCTTT. Variable domain in full (rest from reference TRBV9 and TRBJ1-1): DSGVTQTPKHLITATGQRVTLRCSPRSGDLSVYWYQQSLDQGLQFLIQYYNGEERAKGNILERFSAQQFPDLHSELNLSSLELGDSALYFCASSVEGRNTEAFFGQGTRLTVV.

This clonotype came up a few times. The chain has TRBV11-2 and TRBJ2-3; 14 nucleotides align to TRBD2. After removal of 3 bases from V and 2 bases from J, the junction contained 1 base not matched to a gene. Per germline, CDR1 SGHAT and CDR2 FQNNGV. The CDR3 contains 16 residues. The CDR3 sequence: CASSLGLAGATDTQYF. The CDR3 coding sequence is TGTGCCAGCAGCTTGGGACTAGCGGGGGCCACAGATACGCAGTATTTT.

The table lists this clonotype with a few counts. The rearrangement links TRBV3-2 to TRBJ2-3; TRBD2, as called in the table, went unchecked against the DNA. TRBV3-2 constitutes a pseudogene. This CDR3 region has 19 residues. The CDR3 here is CASSQVATSGILITDTQYF. The CDR3 DNA is TGTGCCAGCAGCCAAGTTGCGACTAGCGGGATCCTTATCACAGATACGCAGTATTTT.

This clonotype was counted many times. V gene TRBV7-2 combines with J gene TRBJ1-2; TRBD1 matches 8 bases. From germline, CDR1 is SGHTA and CDR2 FQGNSA. This CDR3 is built from 13 residues. V trimming: 5 bases; J trimming: 4 bases; junction bases outside the gene matches: 3. The DNA of the CDR3 is TGTGCCAGCAGCCGGGACAGGAGCTATGGCTACACCTTC. Its protein product is CASSRDRSYGYTF.

The gene calls are TRBV19 and TRBJ2-4, with D possibly being TRBD1 (5 bases). V dropped 3 bases and J dropped 8 bases, with 11 bases sitting between them. Germline CDR1 and CDR2: LNHDA and SQIVND (reference sequence). The CDR3 sequence is 13 residues long. The CDR3 loop is CASSIRVGDIQYF. The CDR3 nucleotides are TGTGCCAGTAGTATCAGGGTAGGAGACATTCAGTACTTC.

This clonotype was detected only a few times. The V and J genes are TRBV20-1 and TRBJ1-3; 11 nucleotides line up with TRBD1. Trimming cost V 5 bases and J 4 bases; bases outside gene matches: 7. This CDR3 comprises 15 residues. The germline V gene encodes CDR1 DFQATT and CDR2 SNEGSKA (reference sequence). The CDR3 bases are TGCAGTGCTGCGCCTCGGGACAGGGGGGGAAACACCATATATTTT. This encodes CSAAPRDRGGNTIYF.

This clonotype came up many times. This chain links TRBV4-1 with TRBJ1-2; D uncertain. The germline V gene encodes CDR1 MGHRA and CDR2 YSYEKL. The CDR3 has 13 amino acids. V lost 4 bases and J lost 2, with 8 bases in between. The CDR3 reads CASSLKNNYGYTF. CDR3 in DNA: TGCGCCAGCAGCCTCAAGAACAACTATGGCTACACCTTC.